This entry is about one T cell receptor (beta chain). Researchers prepared the TCRbeta library using unique molecular identifiers, the study reports. MiXCR was run by TCRdb on the PCR reads, yielding one entry per CDR3 protein. The sample holds some 530,000 distinct CDR3 sequences; around 13% are singletons and the top ten take 5% to 6%. The sample originates from a study of T-cell reconstitution after alpha-beta-depleted transplantation in children. Germline V gene lookup returns CDR1 SGHTA and CDR2 FQGNSA. The length of the CDR3 is 15 residues. Trimming cost V 3 bases and J 7 bases, with 17 bases left between them.

This chain uses TRBV7-2 with TRBJ2-3; D not certain. This TCR derives from a human donor who donated a stem cell graft to a child with combined immunodeficiency. The sequencing here drew on PBMCs from the stem cell graft donor, taken from the stem cell graft. The CDR3 DNA reads TGTGCCAGCAGCTTTTTCGTCTCGGAACGGCATACGCAGTATTTT. It specifies CASSFFVSERHTQYF.